Sequencing of this TCR beta chain was carried out in a study of T cells after yellow fever vaccination. In germline, CDR1 is DFQATT, CDR2 SNEGSKA (reference sequence). The CDR3 covers 14 residues. Trimming took 6 bases from V and 1 from J, leaving 14 bases between them. Making TCR cDNA involved 5'RACE template switching, which added UMIs and a universal primer site. TCRdb analysed the 5' RACE reads with MiXCR anew, one entry per CDR3 protein. Counted here are about 510,000 distinct CDR3 sequences, 21% occurring once; the ten biggest clones make up around 17%. This clonotype was observed a handful of times. What it binds is unknown. Study-level results: Subsequent to the booster, the majority of primary-vaccination clones reappeared (roughly 95% CD4, about 90% CD8). FACS-sorted repertoires could contain abundant clonotypes contaminating from the bulk population. It was a small share of clonotypes that appeared in both CD4 and CD8 compartments.

The material was PBMCs, obtained roughly 20 days after the first yellow fever vaccination. The source of this sequence is a young man who received the YFV17D yellow fever vaccine. This chain connects TRBV20-1 to TRBJ2-3; TRBD1 might be the D (5 bases). In nucleotides, the CDR3 is TGCAGTGCCGTTGGGTCCAGGGGCACAGATACGCAGTATTTT. Its protein product is CSAVGSRGTDTQYF.